Below, one TCR beta chain is given with its context. This specimen comes from a study of blood T cell repertoires in COVID-19. Study background: Spain, Italy and the United States supplied samples that represented acute and convalescent COVID-19. PBMCs, B-cell-depleted T cells, or T cells were the source of the cDNA or gDNA that made up the material.

TCRdb's copy holds only in-frame clones and misses some; the assay was immunoSEQ multiplex PCR. This table holds hundreds of thousands of clones, about 83% found once. Participants reported their clinical history, and cohort assignment relied on those reports. This CDR3 contains 13 residues. V was shortened by 7 bases and J by 5 bases, with 14 bases between the two germline ends. The source is a woman between 40 and 55 years old who had recovered from COVID-19. This chain uses TRBV12-3 or TRBV12-4 with TRBJ2-5; maybe TRBD2 (5 bases). Sample: PBMCs or T cells enriched from blood (not recorded which). The CDR3 sequence: CASTAGRRETQYF. The CDR3 nucleotides read TGTGCCAGCACCGCCGGACGGAGGGAGACCCAGTACTTC.